This passage covers 26 T cell receptor beta chains from one sample sequenced in a study of CD4 T cells in relation to SARS-CoV-2 and coronaviruses. Their antigen targets remain unknown. Method: immunoSEQ multiplex PCR; TCRdb's copy keeps in-frame clones and lacks some. This table has 35,000 to 50,000 clones, 82% appearing once. Sequencing input: naive CD4+ T cells from PBMCs, cultured in vitro. As to subset: naive CD4+ T cells isolated by negative enrichment. These receptors all come from an adult with COVID-19.

The chain uses TRBV6-5 and TRBJ2-7; D tentatively reads TRBD1 or TRBD2 (5 bases each). This CDR3 has 12 residues. CDR1 and CDR2 (germline): MNHEY, SVGAGI. V lost 8 bases and J 1 base, leaving 9 bases between the germline ends. The CDR3 here is CASGDGSYEQYF. Written as DNA, the CDR3 is TGTGCCAGCGGGGACGGTTCCTACGAGCAGTACTTC.

This rearrangement joins TRBV28 to TRBJ2-3, with D unclear. This CDR3 spans 12 amino acids. Trimming pared 6 bases from V and 3 bases from J, leaving 7 bases between. Germline V gene data show CDR1 as MDHEN and CDR2 as SYDVKM. CDR3 coding DNA: TGTGCCAGCAGCCCTAAGACAGATACGCAGTATTTT. Translated: CASSPKTDTQYF. Supplemented by reference TRBV28 and TRBJ2-3, the full variable domain reads DVKVTQSSRYLVKRTGEKVFLECVQDMDHENMFWYRQDPGLGLRLIYFSYDVKMKEKGDIPEGYSVSREKKERFSLILESASTNQTSMYLCASSPKTDTQYFGPGTRLTVL.

This clone showed up just once. This rearrangement joins TRBV7-5 to TRBJ2-7; TRBD2, the table's D call, lacks a check against the DNA. TRBV7-5 is reported as a pseudogene. CDR3 length: 14 residues. The CDR3: CVRSQRLAVYEQYF. The CDR3 nucleotides are TGTGTCAGAAGCCAACGACTAGCGGTCTACGAGCAGTACTTC.

This clone was detected only once. The chain uses TRBV2 and TRBJ2-7, with D perhaps TRBD1 or TRBD2 (6 bases each). This CDR3 comprises 14 residues. CDR1 and CDR2 (germline): SNHLY, FYNNEI. Between the trimmed V and J ends, which lost 3 bases and 7 bases, there was a span of 16 bases. In DNA, the CDR3 is TGTGCCAGCAGTGAGCGGGACATAAGGATGGAGCAGTACTTC. It yields the protein CASSERDIRMEQYF.

CDR3 region: CASSQDSTDTQYF. CDR3 DNA sequence: TGTGCCAGCAGCCAAGACTCAACAGATACGCAGTATTTT. The chain combines TRBV3-1 (or the pseudogene TRBV3-2) with TRBJ2-3; no definite D call. The ends were cut back, 0 bases at V and 3 bases at J, with 4 bases in the middle. The CDR3 sequence is 13 residues long. CDR1 is LGHDT, CDR2 YNNKEL, per germline (reference sequence).

V is TRBV28 and J is TRBJ2-2, with 10 nucleotides matching TRBD1. V lost 11 bases and J lost 4; bases outside the gene matches: 4. CDR1 MDHEN and CDR2 SYDVKM come from the germline V gene. The CDR3 is 13 residues long. The CDR3 is CAGRTGGTGELFF. CDR3 DNA: TGTGCCGGAAGGACAGGGGGCACCGGGGAGCTGTTTTTT.

V gene TRBV6-6 combines with J gene TRBJ1-2, with 8 bases identical to TRBD1. This CDR3 is built from 16 residues. The germline CDR1 and CDR2 sequences are MNHNY and SVGAGI (reference sequence). The trim removed 4 bases at V and 7 bases at J, leaving 14 bases unmatched. CDR3 coding DNA: TGTGCCAGCAGTTCGGGAGGTGGCAGGGGGCCCGCTGGCTACACCTTC. Its translation: CASSSGGGRGPAGYTF.

The gene calls are TRBV27 and TRBJ1-5, with D unclear. The CDR3 has 14 residues. V was clipped by 11 bases and J by 0 bases, with 14 bases between them. Looked up from germline, CDR1 is MNHEY and CDR2 is SMNVEV (reference sequence). The CDR3 is CAGRLGYSNQPQHF. CDR3 nucleotide sequence: TGTGCCGGGCGGCTAGGGTATAGCAATCAGCCCCAGCATTTT.

The chain carries TRBV18 and TRBJ1-6; TRBD1 agrees at 7 bases. The V segment lost 4 bases and the J segment 5 bases; nucleotides outside the gene matches: 11. CDR3 length: 17 residues. CDR1 is KGHSH, CDR2 LQKENI, per germline. Written as DNA, the CDR3 is TGTGCCAGCTCACTCAATACCGGGACAGCAGATAATTCACCCCTCCACTTT. Amino acids: CASSLNTGTADNSPLHF.

The chain is built from TRBV20-1 and TRBJ2-5, with no clear D. The CDR3 length is 15 residues. Germline V lookup: CDR1 DFQATT, CDR2 SNEGSKA (reference sequence). The V end was cut by 6 bases, the J end by 1 base, with 18 bases between. The CDR3 loop is CSASTVHSLQETQYF. The CDR3 coding sequence is TGCAGTGCAAGTACGGTTCACTCGCTCCAAGAGACCCAGTACTTC.

The chain links TRBV7-3 to TRBJ2-5, with TRBD1 matching over 7 bases. The CDR3 contains 15 residues. The germline V gene has CDR1 SGHTA and CDR2 FQGTGA. J lost 4 bases, V lost 2 bases, and 7 bases had no gene match. This CDR3 reads CASSLSQGVGETQYF. DNA for the CDR3: TGTGCCAGCAGCTTATCTCAGGGGGTCGGAGAGACCCAGTACTTC.

The chain employs TRBV19 and TRBJ2-3; 10 bases align to TRBD2. The CDR3 spans 15 residues. V lost 5 bases, J lost 4 bases, and 6 bases stayed unmatched. Germline V lookup: CDR1 LNHDA, CDR2 SQIVND (reference sequence). The CDR3 loop is CASSVAGGLPDTQYF. CDR3 in DNA: TGTGCCAGTAGTGTAGCGGGAGGACTCCCAGATACGCAGTATTTT.

The V gene is TRBV25-1, the J gene TRBJ2-4; perhaps TRBD1 as D (5 bases). The V and J ends lost 2 bases and 1 base respectively, with 6 bases between them. The CDR3 has 14 amino acids. In germline, CDR1 is MGHDK, CDR2 SYGVNS. CDR3 sequence: CASSEAGAKNIQYF. CDR3 nucleotide sequence: TGTGCCAGCAGTGAAGCAGGGGCCAAAAACATTCAGTACTTC.

The chain has TRBV24-1 and TRBJ2-1, with 7 nucleotides matching TRBD2. There are 18 residues in the CDR3. V lost 2 bases, J lost 0 bases, and 9 bases stayed unmatched. Germline CDR1 is KGHDR and CDR2 is SFDVKD. The CDR3 sequence: CATSDYGGSGSSYNEQFF. In DNA, the CDR3 is TGTGCCACCAGTGATTACGGAGGTAGCGGGTCCTCCTACAATGAGCAGTTCTTC.

The V gene is TRBV6-5, the J gene TRBJ1-4, with 8 bases fitting TRBD1. The V segment lost 6 bases and the J segment 5 bases; nucleotides outside the gene matches: 8. Germline V gene lookup returns CDR1 MNHEY and CDR2 SVGAGI. This CDR3 spans 15 amino acids. The CDR3 loop reads CASRGPNRGNEKLFF. CDR3 in DNA: TGTGCCAGCAGAGGCCCGAACAGGGGGAATGAAAAACTGTTTTTT.

The V and J genes are TRBV29-1 and TRBJ2-5; no clear D. The germline CDR1 and CDR2 sequences are SQVTM and ANQGSEA. Trimming stripped 4 bases from V and 5 bases from J, with 14 bases between. There are 13 residues in the CDR3. CDR3 residues: CSVVGRLIETQYF. The CDR3 DNA is TGCAGCGTTGTGGGCCGACTCATTGAGACCCAGTACTTC.

This rearrangement joins TRBV3-1 (or the pseudogene TRBV3-2) to TRBJ1-1; 7 nucleotides agree with TRBD1. Germline V gene lookup returns CDR1 LGHDT and CDR2 YNNKEL (reference sequence). The CDR3 has 15 residues. With V trimmed by 4 bases and J by 5 bases, 10 bases remained unmatched. For the CDR3, the DNA is TGTGCCAGCAGCCCCCTACAGGGGACGGGAACTGAAGCTTTCTTT. Its protein product is CASSPLQGTGTEAFF.

The V and J genes are TRBV5-1 and TRBJ2-3; D unresolved. Trimming pared 0 bases from V and 1 base from J, leaving 9 bases between. Looked up from germline, CDR1 is SGHRS and CDR2 is YFSETQ. CDR3 length equals 15 residues. CDR3: CASSLDIRGTDTQYF. Here the CDR3 DNA reads TGCGCCAGCAGCTTGGATATACGGGGCACAGATACGCAGTATTTT.

The chain uses TRBV25-1 and TRBJ2-1; 11 nucleotides line up with TRBD2. The CDR3 has 18 residues. From germline, CDR1 is MGHDK and CDR2 SYGVNS. V lost 3 bases, J lost 4 bases, and 11 bases stayed unmatched. The CDR3 nucleotides are TGTGCCAGCAGTGAGAACCTGCTAGCGGGAGGTAATTACAATGAGCAGTTCTTC. Amino acids: CASSENLLAGGNYNEQFF.

The count of this clone is one. The V gene is TRBV2, the J gene TRBJ1-3; D is unresolved. This CDR3 is built from 16 residues. The V gene's germline CDR1 is SNHLY and CDR2 FYNNEI. V lost 0 bases and J 0 bases, leaving 9 bases between the germline ends. The CDR3 bases are TGTGCCAGCAGTGAAGCGCGCAGGACCTCTGGAAACACCATATATTTT. Protein sequence: CASSEARRTSGNTIYF.

The V call is TRBV30, the J call TRBJ2-5, with TRBD1 identical over 8 bases. This CDR3 has 14 amino acids. Germline V gene lookup returns CDR1 GTSNPN and CDR2 SVGIG (reference sequence). V lost 0 bases to trimming and J lost 7 bases; unmatched junction nucleotides: 7. The CDR3 spells CAWSVRDRSGTQYF. The CDR3 DNA is TGTGCCTGGAGTGTTAGGGACAGGTCGGGGACCCAGTACTTC.

This clone was observed once. V and J are TRBV29-1 and TRBJ1-1; D may be TRBD1 (5 bases). The V end was cut by 7 bases, the J end by 0 bases, with 12 bases between. This CDR3 comprises 13 residues. CDR1 SQVTM and CDR2 ANQGSEA come from the germline V gene. The CDR3 region is CSAKGPVNTEAFF. The CDR3 nucleotides read TGCAGCGCAAAGGGACCGGTGAACACTGAAGCTTTCTTT.

The V call is TRBV6-6, the J call TRBJ1-5; D is perhaps TRBD1 (6 bases). Germline assignment: CDR1 MNHNY and CDR2 SVGAGI (reference sequence). Trimming stripped 8 bases from V and 0 bases from J, with 8 bases between. The CDR3 is 13 residues long. The CDR3 is CASHRDSNQPQHF. CDR3 DNA: TGTGCCAGCCACAGGGATAGCAATCAGCCCCAGCATTTT.

This clone was found once. This chain uses TRBV6-5 with TRBJ1-1; D is unresolved. V was cut by 0 bases and J by 0 bases, with 5 bases left in between. CDR1 is MNHEY, CDR2 SVGAGI, per germline. The length of the CDR3 is 14 residues. CDR3 region: CASSYSMVNTEAFF. The CDR3 nucleotides read TGTGCCAGCAGTTACTCGATGGTGAACACTGAAGCTTTCTTT.

This clone was observed a few times. This chain joins TRBV18 and TRBJ1-3; D is ambiguous. Germline-derived CDR1 and CDR2 are KGHSH and LQKENI. Trimming took 3 bases from V and 1 from J, leaving 4 bases between them. The CDR3 runs 13 residues. CDR3 residues: CASSPQSGNTIYF. CDR3 nucleotides: TGTGCCAGCTCACCCCAGTCTGGAAACACCATATATTTT.

V gene TRBV12-1 combines with J gene TRBJ2-1; the table calls TRBD2, which could not be checked here. TRBV12-1 is an annotated pseudogene. This CDR3 is built from 18 residues. CDR3 sequence (DNA): TGTGCCAGCAGCTTAATCGCTAGCGGGAGACGCTCCTACAATGAGCAGTTCTTC. Translating it yields CASSLIASGRRSYNEQFF.